This T cell receptor beta chain was recorded in a study of cytomegalovirus exposure and HLA in healthy donors. Notes on the study in general: Most TCR sequences were uncommon, yet certain public TCRs appeared in many donors. Subsequent analysis showed first-cohort TCR clusters tending to co-occur in some 120 validation repertoires. About 180 TCR beta chains were listed as cytomegalovirus-associated.

This CDR3 contains 21 residues. CDR1 is LNHDA and CDR2 is SQIVND in the germline V gene (reference sequence). V was pared by 2 bases and J by 1 base, with 17 bases of the junction left unmatched. Regarding this clone: No antigen is known for it.

The method was immunoSEQ multiplex PCR; TCRdb's version includes in-frame clones alone and lacks a portion of them. Of about 160,000 clones detected, 80% to 90% appear once; the ten largest clones hold under 7%. The gene calls are TRBV19 and TRBJ1-5; 10 bases agree with TRBD1. The receptor was isolated from a woman aged 25-40 years in good health and CMV-seronegative. The specimen sequenced was PBMCs. CDR3 in DNA: TGTGCCAGTAGTATATTGGTCCCCGGGACAGGGGCTTTTTTAAGCAATCAGCCCCAGCATTTT. As protein: CASSILVPGTGAFLSNQPQHF.